The clone carrying this TCR beta chain has only a few counts. Its matching antigen is unknown. After removal of 5 bases from V and 3 bases from J, the junction contained 7 bases not matched to a gene. The germline gives CDR1 KGHSH, CDR2 LQKENI. CDR3 size: 14 residues. The source of the sample is a study of T cells after yellow fever vaccination. TCRdb ran MiXCR on the 5' RACE reads and lists one entry per CDR3 protein. Of about 160,000 distinct CDR3 sequences detected, less than 9% appear once; the ten largest clones hold more than 2%. Findings and limits, study-wide: Though weaker, the secondary response peaked faster, on day 5 versus 15. The presence of abundant clonotypes contaminating from the bulk population was possible in FACS-sorted repertoires. Researchers noted that a small share of clonotypes showed up in both CD4 and CD8 compartments.

The rearrangement joins TRBV18 to TRBJ2-7; 7 nucleotides line up with TRBD1. The material sequenced was CD4+ T cells sorted from PBMCs, taken 5 days after the first yellow fever vaccination. This clonotype originated in a man aged 18 to 35 who received the YFV17D yellow fever vaccine. CDR3 region: CASSIRDSDYEQYF. DNA for the CDR3: TGTGCCAGCTCAATACGGGACAGCGACTACGAGCAGTACTTC.